The 17 T cell receptor beta chains presented below share a single source sample, sequenced in a study of CD8+ T cells in alopecia areata. TCR sequencing used cDNA made by reverse transcription of extracted RNA. TCRdb's table, derived via immunoSEQ multiplex PCR, lists solely in-frame clones and lacks some. The repertoire has 65,000 to 95,000 clones, 51% of them found once; the top ten carry roughly 6%. Sequencing input: NKG2D-high CD8+ T cells sorted from blood. These receptors all stem from a human donor with alopecia areata.

V usage is TRBV6-5 and J usage is TRBJ2-4; D remains ambiguous. Germline CDR1 reads MNHEY; CDR2 reads SVGAGI. Trimming stripped 2 bases from V and 9 bases from J, with 11 bases between. The CDR3 is 13 residues long. The CDR3 sequence: CASSYRESGIQYF. The CDR3 DNA sequence: TGTGCCAGCAGTTACAGGGAAAGTGGCATTCAGTACTTC.

The chain is built from TRBV7-9 and TRBJ2-5; no clear D gene. The CDR3 totals 12 residues. Germline loops: CDR1 SEHNR, CDR2 FQNEAQ (reference sequence). Trimming shortened V by 5 bases and J by 5 bases, and 9 bases separated the two germline ends. The CDR3 reads CASSPIRETQYF. The CDR3 DNA sequence: TGTGCCAGCAGCCCAATTAGGGAGACCCAGTACTTC. Based on the CDR3 plus reference TRBV7-9 and TRBJ2-5, the full variable domain is DTGVSQNPRHKITKRGQNVTFRCDPISEHNRLYWYRQTLGQGPEFLTYFQNEAQLEKSRLLSDRFSAERPKGSFSTLEIQRTEQGDSAMYLCASSPIRETQYFGPGTRLLVL.

The chain recombines TRBV29-1 with TRBJ2-1; 8 bases are a match to TRBD2. Trimming cost V 6 bases and J 3 bases; bases outside gene matches: 13. Per germline, CDR1 SQVTM and CDR2 ANQGSEA. The length of the CDR3 is 16 residues. The chain's CDR3 is CSVETGTRGFYNEQFF. The CDR3 coding sequence is TGCAGCGTGGAGACCGGGACTAGGGGATTCTACAATGAGCAGTTCTTC.

The chain combines TRBV29-1 with TRBJ2-5, with 9 bases identical to TRBD2. Germline V gene sequence: CDR1 SQVTM, CDR2 ANQGSEA. The trim removed 2 bases at V and 5 bases at J, leaving 12 bases unmatched. The CDR3 length is 16 residues. The CDR3 region is CSVESLGLASEETQYF. The CDR3 DNA reads TGCAGCGTTGAATCCCTCGGACTAGCGAGTGAGGAGACCCAGTACTTC.

V is TRBV25-1 and J is TRBJ1-2; D remains ambiguous. The CDR3 consists of 13 residues. V was pared by 1 base and J by 4 bases, with 7 bases between. Germline V gene data show CDR1 as MGHDK and CDR2 as SYGVNS. The CDR3 coding sequence is TGTGCCAGCAGTGAATTTAAGGGCTATGGCTACACCTTC. This sequence encodes CASSEFKGYGYTF.

V usage is TRBV29-1 and J usage is TRBJ2-5, with D hard to call. V lost 6 bases, J lost 0 bases, and 14 bases lay in between. CDR1 SQVTM and CDR2 ANQGSEA come from the germline V gene. There are 14 residues in the CDR3. CDR3 DNA: TGCAGCGTCGCCTGGAGTGCCCACCAAGAGACCCAGTACTTC. Translated: CSVAWSAHQETQYF.

The chain recombines TRBV5-6 with TRBJ2-7; D is unclear. Trimming stripped 4 bases from V and 6 bases from J, with 14 bases between. Germline values: CDR1 SGHDT, CDR2 YYEEEE. CDR3 size: 13 residues. CDR3 in amino acids: CASSLPGPFEQYF. The CDR3 nucleotides are TGTGCCAGCAGCCTCCCTGGACCCTTCGAGCAGTACTTC.

The chain carries TRBV2 and TRBJ2-7; D ambiguous. The CDR3 length is 12 residues. The V and J ends lost 1 base and 2 bases respectively, with 3 bases between them. Germline V gives CDR1 SNHLY, CDR2 FYNNEI. CDR3 residues: CASSEDPYEQYF. CDR3 bases: TGTGCCAGCAGTGAAGATCCCTACGAGCAGTACTTC. The whole variable domain, filled in from reference TRBV2 and TRBJ2-7, reads EPEVTQTPSHQVTQMGQEVILRCVPISNHLYFYWYRQILGQKVEFLVSFYNNEISEKSEIFDDQFSVERPDGSNFTLKIRSTKLEDSAMYFCASSEDPYEQYFGPGTRLTVT.

This clone came up a few times. V usage is TRBV29-1 and J usage is TRBJ2-3; TRBD2 matches at 9 bases. This CDR3 comprises 14 residues. V shed 5 bases, J shed 0 bases, and the junction held 3 bases outside the gene matches. CDR1 and CDR2 from the germline V gene are SQVTM and ANQGSEA. DNA for the CDR3: TGCAGCGTTTGGGGACTAGCAAGCACAGATACGCAGTATTTT. Translation: CSVWGLASTDTQYF.

This clone appeared a few times. V usage is TRBV29-1 and J usage is TRBJ1-1, with 9 bases lining up with TRBD1. Germline V lookup: CDR1 SQVTM, CDR2 ANQGSEA. Trimming removed 7 bases from V and 5 bases from J; junction bases left unmatched: 5. The CDR3 is 12 amino acids. The CDR3 coding sequence is TGCAGCGGGACAGGGGTTGTTACTGAAGCTTTCTTT. It is translated as CSGTGVVTEAFF.

V gene TRBV5-6 combines with J gene TRBJ2-3; D possibly corresponds to TRBD2 (5 bases). Germline CDR1 reads SGHDT; CDR2 reads YYEEEE. V was shortened by 8 bases and J by 1 base, with 11 bases between the two germline ends. The CDR3 sequence is 13 residues long. CDR3: CASLVGGTDTQYF. In nucleotides, the CDR3 is TGTGCCAGTCTGGTCGGGGGCACAGATACGCAGTATTTT.

This clone occurred a few times. The chain is built from TRBV7-3 and TRBJ2-1, with 9 bases lining up with TRBD2. There are 15 residues in the CDR3. Germline-derived CDR1 and CDR2 are SGHTA and FQGTGA. J lost 8 bases, V lost 5 bases, and 10 bases had no gene match. The CDR3 region is CASSPYWTSVDEQFF. For the CDR3, the DNA is TGTGCCAGCAGCCCTTACTGGACTAGCGTTGATGAGCAGTTCTTC.

The chain is built from TRBV6-5 and TRBJ1-1; D is ambiguous. V lost 5 bases and J 0 bases, leaving 4 bases between the germline ends. Germline loops: CDR1 MNHEY, CDR2 SVGAGI. The CDR3 is 12 residues long. CDR3 in amino acids: CASSSMNTEAFF. The CDR3 DNA sequence: TGTGCCAGCAGTAGCATGAACACTGAAGCTTTCTTT.

In its sample, this clone was seen a few times. This sequence joins TRBV29-1 and TRBJ2-7; TRBD2 is a possible D gene (6 bases). V lost 0 bases, J lost 5 bases, and 20 bases lay in between. This CDR3 is built from 16 residues. The germline gives CDR1 SQVTM, CDR2 ANQGSEA. This chain's CDR3 is CSVEDPLGGRGNEQYF. Written as DNA, the CDR3 is TGCAGCGTTGAAGATCCCCTCGGCGGCCGCGGGAACGAGCAGTACTTC.

V usage is TRBV9 and J usage is TRBJ1-2, with D unclear. This CDR3 is built from 15 residues. V lost 0 bases to trimming and J lost 6 bases, with 15 bases between them. The V gene's germline CDR1 is SGDLS and CDR2 YYNGEE. The chain's CDR3 is CASSVAPGNNHGYTF. In nucleotides, the CDR3 is TGTGCCAGCAGCGTAGCTCCGGGGAATAATCATGGCTACACCTTC.

This sequence joins TRBV29-1 and TRBJ2-7, with 7 bases matching TRBD2. There are 13 residues in the CDR3. Germline lookup yields CDR1 SQVTM and CDR2 ANQGSEA. V lost 7 bases to trimming and J lost 4 bases; unmatched junction nucleotides: 10. CDR3 residues: CSALIGGRYEQYF. CDR3 sequence (DNA): TGCAGCGCCTTGATCGGGGGGAGGTACGAGCAGTACTTC.

This clone was seen a few times. CDR3 nucleotides: TGCAGCGTTGAACCCACTAGCGGGAGAACAGATACGCAGTATTTT. Translated, it gives CSVEPTSGRTDTQYF. V usage is TRBV29-1 and J usage is TRBJ2-3, with 11 bases that match TRBD2. This CDR3 has 15 residues. J gave up 3 bases and V 2 bases, and 4 bases lay outside the gene matches. Germline-derived CDR1 and CDR2 are SQVTM and ANQGSEA.